These 30 T cell receptor beta chains originate from one sample sequenced in a study of esophageal squamous cell carcinoma under preoperative chemotherapy. In TCRdb, the PCR reads were re-called with MiXCR into one record per CDR3 protein. The sample has about 7,000 distinct CDR3 sequences, about a third seen once. Time point noted: before preoperative PTX-NDP chemotherapy. Sample collection occurred from a patient given preoperative chemotherapy. The origin of the receptors is a human donor with esophageal squamous cell carcinoma. The donor label of this sample is uncertain.

This clonotype ranks as medium-sized. This chain links TRBV12-3 or TRBV12-4 with TRBJ2-5; 9 nucleotides match TRBD2. This CDR3 comprises 17 residues. The V gene end was trimmed by 1 base and the J gene end by 2 bases; junction bases not matched to a gene: 8. The DNA for the CDR3 is TGTGCCAGCAGTTTAGGGACTAGCGCTTCTCCTCAAGAGACCCAGTACTTC. Translating it yields CASSLGTSASPQETQYF.

This clonotype was observed at least ten times. The rearrangement links TRBV12-5 to TRBJ2-1; D possibly matches TRBD1 or TRBD2 (5 bases each). The germline V gene encodes CDR1 LGHNT and CDR2 FRNRAP. V lost 6 bases to trimming and J lost 10 bases, with 13 bases between them. The CDR3 is 12 residues long. The CDR3 reads CASGSGAIEQFF. For the CDR3, the DNA is TGTGCTAGTGGATCCGGGGCCATAGAGCAGTTCTTC. Full variable domain (remainder filled in from reference TRBV12-5 and TRBJ2-1): DARVTQTPRHKVTEMGQEVTMRCQPILGHNTVFWYRQTMMQGLELLAYFRNRAPLDDSGMPKDRFSAEMPDATLATLKIQPSEPRDSAVYFCASGSGAIEQFFGPGTRLTVL.

This clonotype was observed a single time. The conserved closing phenylalanine or tryptophan is absent in this CDR3, likely reflecting a read error. This CDR3 is CASSKLVSYGQYC. DNA of the CDR3: TGTGCCAGCAGCAAACTAGTCTCCTACGGGCAGTACTGC. The chain uses TRBV6-1 and TRBJ2-7, with D possibly TRBD2 on 5 matching bases. The CDR3 is 13 residues long. Germline CDR1 and CDR2: MNHNS and SASEGT.

The chain employs TRBV14 and TRBJ2-4; 7 positions match TRBD2. This CDR3 contains 15 residues. With 6 bases clipped from V and 4 bases from J, the junction kept 9 bases outside the gene matches. Germline V lookup: CDR1 SGHDN, CDR2 FVKESK. CDR3 loop: CASSPSGGGKNIQYF. CDR3 in DNA: TGTGCCAGCAGTCCAAGTGGGGGAGGGAAAAACATTCAGTACTTC.

This clonotype is labeled medium-sized. The rearrangement links TRBV12-3 or TRBV12-4 to TRBJ2-4, with D unresolved. V lost 11 bases, J lost 1 base, and 15 bases lay in between. CDR3 size: 14 residues. CDR3 loop: CACTSPGAKNIQYF. The CDR3 DNA reads as TGTGCCTGTACCTCCCCCGGGGCCAAAAACATTCAGTACTTC.

The chain combines TRBV12-3 or TRBV12-4 with TRBJ1-2; D uncertain. The CDR3 extends over 14 amino acids. The V end was cut by 8 bases, the J end by 4 bases, with 17 bases between. The CDR3 nucleotides are TGTGCCAGCGGTTCGACAACTCGCGTCTATGGCTACACCTTC. This translates into CASGSTTRVYGYTF.

Many counts were recorded for this clonotype. This could be a read error, since a much larger clone is one nucleotide away. The rearrangement joins TRBV11-3 to TRBJ2-1; 7 positions agree with TRBD1. Germline V gene sequence: CDR1 SGHNT, CDR2 YENEEA. Germline trimming cut 5 bases from V and 13 bases from J; bases unmatched to any gene: 14. There are 14 residues in the CDR3. CDR3 in amino acids: CASSHGTDKETQFF. The DNA of the CDR3 is TGTGCCAGCAGCCACGGGACAGATAAAGAGACCCAGTTCTTC.

On this clonotype itself: The CDR3 carries no conserved terminal phenylalanine or tryptophan, so it likely arises from a read error. This chain uses TRBV6-1 with TRBJ2-2, with D possibly TRBD1 on 6 matching bases. The germline V gene encodes CDR1 MNHNS and CDR2 SASEGT. The CDR3 spans 13 residues. The CDR3 loop reads CAGRGTGTGELFV. The CDR3 DNA sequence: TGTGCCGGCAGGGGTACGGGCACGGGGGAGCTGTTTGTT.

This clonotype is labeled medium-sized (0.01 to 0.1%). The chain employs TRBV11-1 and TRBJ2-1; the D gene is possibly TRBD1 (6 bases). The J call is doubtful: the DNA matches TRBJ2-7 better. The CDR3 contains 15 residues. Germline V CDR1 and CDR2: SGHAT, FQDESV (reference sequence). The CDR3 nucleotides are TGTGCCAGCAACCACCCACAGGGTAACCCCTACGAGCAGTACTTC. Its translation: CASNHPQGNPYEQYF.

Within the sample, this clonotype is medium-sized (0.01 to 0.1%). The V call is TRBV12-3 or TRBV12-4, the J call TRBJ2-1; TRBD2 matches at 7 bases. The J call is uncertain, as TRBJ2-7 better fits the DNA end. This CDR3 spans 16 amino acids. The CDR3 bases are TGTGCCAGCAGCCTGATCGGCGGGAGTCCCGACAATGAGCAGTACTTC. It yields the protein CASSLIGGSPDNEQYF.

This clonotype was found many times. The CDR3 protein is CASSYEAGPYNEQFF. The CDR3 DNA follows: TGTGCCAGCAGTTACGAGGCGGGGCCTTACAATGAGCAGTTCTTC. V and J are TRBV6-5 and TRBJ2-1; perhaps TRBD2 as D (6 bases). Germline CDR1 MNHEY, CDR2 SVGAGI. This CDR3 contains 15 residues. The V end was cut by 2 bases, the J end by 4 bases, with 12 bases between.

This clonotype counts as medium-sized. The V gene is TRBV7-2, the J gene TRBJ2-1; TRBD1 is a possible D gene (6 bases). The closer fit of TRBJ2-7 to the DNA end suggests the J call may be wrong. The CDR3 extends over 13 amino acids. Germline values: CDR1 SGHTA, CDR2 FQGNSA. CDR3 coding DNA: TGTGCCAGCAGCCCCGCAGGGGACTACGAGCAGTACTTC. Encoded protein: CASSPAGDYEQYF.

This clonotype was seen ten or more times. A much more abundant neighbour one base away suggests this may be a read error. The DNA of the CDR3 is TGTGCCAGCGGCAGGGGTTTAGGTGAGCAGTACTTC. It yields the protein CASGRGLGEQYF. The chain carries TRBV6-1 and TRBJ2-1; the D gene is possibly TRBD1 (6 bases). The J call may be incorrect, as the DNA end agrees better with TRBJ2-7. The CDR3 contains 12 residues. The germline CDR1 and CDR2 sequences are MNHNS and SASEGT.

This clonotype is classed as medium-sized (0.01 to 0.1%). V is TRBV6-5 and J is TRBJ2-5; possible D gene TRBD2, 5 bases. Germline V CDR1 and CDR2: MNHEY, SVGAGI. The CDR3 length is 15 residues. Trimming removed 1 base at V and 9 bases at J, with 18 bases between. Here the CDR3 DNA reads TGTGCCAGCAGTTACTTGCGGGTTCCACCTGAGGCCCAGTACTTC. This encodes CASSYLRVPPEAQYF.

By frequency in the sample, this clonotype is medium-sized. The chain couples TRBV7-6 to TRBJ2-1; the match to TRBD2 covers 8 bases. The CDR3 is made up of 15 amino acids. Germline CDR1 reads SGHVS; CDR2 reads FNYEAQ. Trimming cost V 6 bases and J 10 bases; bases outside gene matches: 14. Here the CDR3 reads CASSPLAGGTGEQFF. CDR3 nucleotides: TGTGCCAGCAGTCCACTGGCGGGAGGAACGGGGGAGCAGTTCTTC.

This clonotype was seen a handful of times. A much larger clone differs from this one at a single base, so this may be a read error. The genes are TRBV6-2 or TRBV6-3 and TRBJ2-5; D is unclear. This CDR3 is built from 14 residues. Germline V gene lookup returns CDR1 MNHEY and CDR2 SVGEGT. V lost 4 bases and J lost 12, with 21 bases in between. In nucleotides, the CDR3 is TGTGCCAGCAGTTTGGTGGCTGTCTCCTACGAGGAGTACTTC. Protein: CASSLVAVSYEEYF.

This clonotype counts as large (0.1 to 1%). The J gene is TRBJ2-1, the V gene TRBV6-5, with unresolved D. Germline-derived CDR1 and CDR2 are MNHEY and SVGAGI. Trimming cost V 7 bases and J 9 bases, with 13 bases left between them. CDR3 size: 12 residues. In DNA, the CDR3 is TGTGCCAGCAACCCCCCACACAGTGAGCAGTTCTTC. Encoded protein: CASNPPHSEQFF.

In the case of this clonotype: The CDR3 end shows no conserved phenylalanine or tryptophan, and so a read error is likely. The chain recombines TRBV7-2 with TRBJ2-4; 7 nucleotides match TRBD1. This CDR3 is built from 16 residues. From germline, CDR1 is SGHTA and CDR2 FQGNSA. The CDR3 DNA is TGTGCCAGCAGCCGAGGGCACAGGGGAAATGGAGACATGCAGTACGTG. This codes for CASSRGHRGNGDMQYV.

This clonotype is labeled as medium-sized. The chain is built from TRBV7-2 and TRBJ2-2; maybe TRBD1 (5 bases). The germline V gene encodes CDR1 SGHTA and CDR2 FQGNSA. CDR3 size: 12 residues. Trimming removed 6 bases at V and 10 bases at J, with 12 bases between. The CDR3 region has the DNA TGTGCCAGCAGAATAGGGGCGGCGGAGCTGTTTTTT. Amino acid sequence: CASRIGAAELFF.

This clonotype was seen a few times. Since a much larger clone is just one base distant, this may be a read error. The chain employs TRBV6-5 and TRBJ2-1; D perhaps matches TRBD1 (6 bases). Germline V CDR1 and CDR2: MNHEY, SVGAGI. Trimming removed 0 bases at V and 13 bases at J, with 13 bases between. The CDR3 spans 13 residues. This CDR3 is CASSYSYLGAQFF. CDR3 DNA sequence: TGTGCCAGCAGTTACTCATACCTGGGGGCCCAGTTCTTC.

This chain connects TRBV9 to TRBJ2-1; 9 bases align to TRBD2. The junction had 2 bases not matched to a gene; V was cut back by 0 bases and J by 1 base. The germline V gene encodes CDR1 SGDLS and CDR2 YYNGEE. There are 16 residues in the CDR3. This CDR3 is CASSVVAGGSYNEQFF. In nucleotides, the CDR3 is TGTGCCAGCAGCGTAGTGGCGGGAGGGTCCTACAATGAGCAGTTCTTC.

This sequence joins TRBV7-3 and TRBJ2-1, with 12 bases aligning to TRBD2. Trimming at V came to 6 bases and at J to 6 bases, leaving 12 bases not matched to a gene. The CDR3 is 17 amino acids. Germline assignment: CDR1 SGHTA and CDR2 FQGTGA. Here the CDR3 reads CASRAPQTSGSFNEQFF. The CDR3 coding sequence is TGTGCCAGCAGGGCCCCGCAGACTAGCGGGAGTTTCAATGAGCAGTTCTTC.

By share, this clonotype ranks as medium-sized. The chain joins TRBV11-2 to TRBJ2-5; D uncertain. The J call may be in error: the DNA end matches TRBJ2-7 better. This CDR3 is 14 amino acids long. Germline V gives CDR1 SGHAT, CDR2 FQNNGV. CDR3 bases: TGTGCCAGCAGCTTAGTCGTTCGCGGCTACGAGCAGTACTTC. It specifies CASSLVVRGYEQYF.

A note on this clonotype: The junction does not match germline at one end; this may be a read error. The chain links TRBV12-3 or TRBV12-4 to TRBJ2-3, with a tentative D call TRBD2 (5 bases). The CDR3 extends over 11 amino acids. The CDR3 nucleotides read TGTGCCAGCAGTAATGGGCGGGCGGAGTGTTTT. Its translation is CASSNGRAECF.

This clonotype was seen at least ten times. The chain uses TRBV12-3 or TRBV12-4 and TRBJ2-1; 9 nucleotides agree with TRBD2. The DNA end is a closer match to TRBJ2-7, so the J assignment may be wrong. The CDR3 is made up of 17 amino acids. For the CDR3, the DNA is TGTGCCAGCAGTTTAGCTGCGGCGGGAGGGCCCCCTCGGGAGCAGTACTTC. It is translated as CASSLAAAGGPPREQYF.

This clonotype was observed many times. The J gene is TRBJ2-5, the V gene TRBV28, with 11 bases that match TRBD2. V trimming: 10 bases; J trimming: 4 bases; junction bases outside the gene matches: 8. The CDR3 has 14 residues. Germline V CDR1 and CDR2: MDHEN, SYDVKM. Written as DNA, the CDR3 is TGTGCCACAACTAGCGGGAGATATGGAGAGACCCAGTACTTC. This encodes CATTSGRYGETQYF.

This clonotype has only one observation. This may be a read error: a much more frequent sequence differs by one nucleotide. The rearrangement joins TRBV6-1 to TRBJ2-5; D is undetermined. This CDR3 contains 11 residues. Between the trimmed V and J ends, which lost 3 bases and 11 bases, there was a span of 10 bases. The V gene's germline CDR1 is MNHNS and CDR2 SASEGT. The CDR3 DNA reads as TGTGCCAGCAGTGACGTGAATGAGCAGTACTTC. This sequence encodes CASSDVNEQYF.

The chain couples TRBV11-2 to TRBJ2-3; TRBD2 matches at 7 bases. Germline assignment: CDR1 SGHAT and CDR2 FQNNGV. V lost 7 bases and J lost 7; bases outside the gene matches: 17. There are 16 residues in the CDR3. The CDR3 sequence: CASKRGRGSQANTQYF. Here the CDR3 DNA reads TGTGCCAGCAAAAGAGGGAGGGGCAGTCAGGCAAATACGCAGTATTTT. The entire variable domain, with the rest obtained from reference TRBV11-2 and TRBJ2-3, is as follows: EAGVAQSPRYKIIEKRQSVAFWCNPISGHATLYWYQQILGQGPKLLIQFQNNGVVDDSQLPKDRFSAERLKGVDSTLKIQPAKLEDSAVYLCASKRGRGSQANTQYFGPGTRLTVL.

This clonotype counts as medium-sized (0.01 to 0.1%). This chain uses TRBV27 with TRBJ2-1; 9 bases agree with TRBD2. This CDR3 region has 15 residues. The V gene end was trimmed by 3 bases and the J gene end by 10 bases; junction bases not matched to a gene: 10. Germline CDR1 reads MNHEY; CDR2 reads SMNVEV (reference sequence). The CDR3 nucleotides read TGTGCCAGCAGTTTTTCGGCTAGCGGGAATCGGGAGCAGTTCTTC. Protein product: CASSFSASGNREQFF.

This clonotype was detected many times. The V and J genes are TRBV5-6 and TRBJ2-3; no definite D call. This CDR3 region has 14 residues. V was shortened by 0 bases and J by 5 bases, with 10 bases between the two germline ends. Germline V CDR1 and CDR2: SGHDT, YYEEEE. The CDR3 loop reads CASSLGSRLDTQYF. CDR3 bases: TGTGCCAGCAGCTTGGGATCGCGGCTAGATACGCAGTATTTT.